This T cell receptor (beta chain) was sequenced during a study of blood T cell repertoires in COVID-19. Study at large: There were acute and convalescent COVID-19 samples, and they came from the United States, Italy and Spain.

Individuals drawn from 20 to 25 US areas were roughly 18 to 95 years old. Two negative PCRs, clearance, or symptom resolution characterized the recovered Cohort 3 donors. The protocol was immunoSEQ multiplex PCR, while the TCRdb copy is restricted to in-frame clones and leaves out a portion. The sample has fewer than 500,000 clones; roughly nine tenths are singletons. Trimming cost V 3 bases and J 6 bases; bases outside gene matches: 13. CDR1 and CDR2 from the germline V gene are SNHLY and FYNNEI. The CDR3 sequence is 16 residues long. The source material was PBMCs or T cells enriched from blood (not recorded which). The J gene is TRBJ2-7, the V gene TRBV2; 8 positions agree with TRBD1. The sequence was obtained from a woman aged 18-30 years who had recovered from COVID-19. The CDR3 region has the DNA TGTGCCAGCAGTGAGACCCCAGGGGGCGCAAGTGGCGAGCAGTACTTC. Protein product: CASSETPGGASGEQYF.